The 8 T cell receptor beta chains below come from one sample, sequenced in a study of T cells in localized non-small cell lung cancer. Clones were read by immunoSEQ multiplex PCR, and TCRdb kept only the in-frame ones, dropping some. The repertoire has approximately 4,500 clones, about 92% of them found once; the top ten carry around 2.9%. Source: peripheral blood, taken before any cancer treatment. Source of these receptors: a woman aged 35 to 70 with stage I lung adenocarcinoma.

The chain links TRBV19 to TRBJ1-1, with D maybe TRBD1 (6 bases). CDR3 length equals 15 residues. CDR1 is LNHDA and CDR2 is SQIVND in the germline V gene (reference sequence). V was clipped by 3 bases and J by 3 bases, with 14 bases between them. The CDR3 loop reads CASSMETGGYTEAFF. The CDR3 bases are TGTGCCAGTAGTATGGAGACAGGCGGATACACTGAAGCTTTCTTT.

The J gene is TRBJ1-2, the V gene TRBV19; 7 positions match TRBD1. Trimming removed 4 bases from V and 2 bases from J; junction bases left unmatched: 7. There are 15 residues in the CDR3. Germline V CDR1 and CDR2: LNHDA, SQIVND (reference sequence). The CDR3 protein is CASSTDRDPNYGYTF. The CDR3 DNA sequence: TGTGCCAGTAGTACCGACAGGGATCCCAACTATGGCTACACCTTC.

This sequence joins TRBV6-1 and TRBJ1-3, with D possibly TRBD1 on 5 matching bases. CDR1 is MNHNS, CDR2 SASEGT, per germline. This CDR3 comprises 16 residues. Trimming took 0 bases from V and 7 from J, leaving 16 bases between them. CDR3 amino acids: CASSEAQSHPGNTIYF. CDR3 sequence (DNA): TGTGCCAGCAGTGAAGCTCAGTCCCACCCAGGGAACACCATATATTTT.

This clone is a singleton in its sample. This chain connects TRBV29-1 to TRBJ2-7; the match to TRBD1 covers 7 bases. CDR1 SQVTM and CDR2 ANQGSEA come from the germline V gene. V lost 3 bases and J lost 4; bases outside the gene matches: 6. The CDR3 is 13 amino acids. CDR3 in DNA: TGCAGCGTTGAGAGGACAGGCGGATACGAGCAGTACTTC. Its protein is CSVERTGGYEQYF.

The V and J genes are TRBV13 and TRBJ2-1; 11 nucleotides align to TRBD2. The CDR3 is 15 residues long. V lost 3 bases, J lost 4 bases, and 2 bases stayed unmatched. Germline CDR1 is PRHDT and CDR2 is FYEKMQ (reference sequence). CDR3 residues: CASSFRTSGYNEQFF. The CDR3 coding sequence is TGTGCCAGCAGCTTTCGGACTAGCGGGTACAATGAGCAGTTCTTC.

The chain is built from TRBV4-1 and TRBJ2-3; 12 bases agree with TRBD2. J lost 0 bases, V lost 4 bases, and 2 bases had no gene match. Germline V gene data show CDR1 as MGHRA and CDR2 as YSYEKL. The CDR3 spans 16 residues. The DNA for the CDR3 is TGCGCCAGCAGCCGAGGGACTAGCGGGAGCACAGATACGCAGTATTTT. It yields the protein CASSRGTSGSTDTQYF.

V is TRBV19 and J is TRBJ1-5; D is possibly TRBD1 (6 bases). CDR3 length: 16 amino acids. Germline V gene data show CDR1 as LNHDA and CDR2 as SQIVND (reference sequence). Trimming pared 2 bases from V and 3 bases from J, leaving 14 bases between. CDR3 nucleotide sequence: TGTGCCAGTAGTATATTAAGGACAGCAAACAATCAGCCCCAGCATTTT. Protein product: CASSILRTANNQPQHF.

The chain joins TRBV27 to TRBJ1-1; 11 nucleotides align to TRBD1. CDR1 MNHEY and CDR2 SMNVEV come from the germline V gene (reference sequence). V trimming: 2 bases; J trimming: 7 bases; junction bases outside the gene matches: 9. The CDR3 extends over 16 amino acids. The CDR3 sequence is CASSLRTGGELGEAFF. The CDR3 DNA follows: TGTGCCAGCAGTTTACGGACAGGGGGCGAATTGGGTGAAGCTTTCTTT.